The clone carrying this T cell receptor (beta chain) occurred many times. TCRdb reprocessed the RACE reads via MiXCR and lists one record per CDR3 protein. Here the sample spans about 85,000 distinct CDR3 sequences, 6.5% to 10% being singletons. The data were taken from a study of human T cells and chemical hapten exposure. As for the study in general: Patch tests applied 0.01% DPC to the upper back and were scored after 6 days.

Time point specified: pre-sensitization, week 0. The treatment denotes: therapeutic diphenylcyclopropenone sensitization with weekly scalp DPC. Germline CDR1 reads SGDLS; CDR2 reads YYNGEE. This CDR3 has 17 residues. The V segment lost 0 bases and the J segment 4 bases; nucleotides outside the gene matches: 11. This TCR came from a man in his forties with alopecia areata. Some clones in this sample may be carry-over from other donors' samples. The gene calls are TRBV9 and TRBJ2-5; 8 bases are a match to TRBD2. The source was whole blood, collected in connection with sensitization to the hapten diphenylcyclopropenone (DPC). CDR3 protein: CASSVATSGSPGETQYF. The DNA of the CDR3 is TGTGCCAGCAGCGTAGCTACCAGCGGGAGCCCCGGAGAGACCCAGTACTTC.